This T cell receptor (beta chain) was obtained from a study of cytomegalovirus exposure and HLA in healthy donors. This PCR relied on a set of 60 Vbeta primers and 13 Jbeta primers. This table comes from immunoSEQ multiplex PCR, and its TCRdb copy is limited to in-frame clones, with some not included. Altogether some 200,000 clones are present, roughly 83% being singletons, with the ten largest covering 1.1% to 1.5%. The germline V gene has CDR1 MDHEN and CDR2 SYDVKM. There are 15 residues in the CDR3. V was cut by 2 bases and J by 5 bases, with 12 bases left in between. This clonotype was sampled from a girl under 18 in good health and CMV-seronegative. This chain connects TRBV28 to TRBJ1-4; weak D call: TRBD1 (6 bases). Material for sequencing was PBMCs. This chain's CDR3 is CASSLAGTRNEKLFF. The CDR3 DNA sequence: TGTGCCAGCAGTTTAGCAGGGACAAGGAATGAAAAACTGTTTTTT.